One and the same sample provided the 26 T cell receptor beta chains below, sequenced in a study of memory CD4+ T cells and cytomegalovirus serostatus. The sort gate was single viable CD3+CD4+CD8-CD45RO+ cells for memory CD4+ T cells. Data came from immunoSEQ multiplex PCR; TCRdb stores just in-frame clones and leaves some out. The sample lists approximately 47,000 clones, just under 80% occurring once. The source material was memory CD4+ T cells from blood. The receptors derive from an adult in good health and CMV-seronegative.

The genes are TRBV6-1 and TRBJ2-2, with D tentatively TRBD2 (5 bases). The CDR3 spans 15 residues. Looked up from germline, CDR1 is MNHNS and CDR2 is SASEGT. Trimming stripped 6 bases from V and 6 bases from J, with 17 bases between. The CDR3 nucleotides are TGTGCCAGCAGGAGGGAAGCTAGCTCCGCCGGGGAGCTGTTTTTT. Translating gives CASRREASSAGELFF.

The rearrangement links TRBV7-9 to TRBJ2-1; D is uncertain. Trimming removed 7 bases at V and 7 bases at J, with 14 bases between. This CDR3 spans 13 amino acids. The germline V gene encodes CDR1 SEHNR and CDR2 FQNEAQ (reference sequence). In DNA, the CDR3 is TGTGCCAGCACCAAACGGGTGGGAAATGAGCAGTTCTTC. Translated: CASTKRVGNEQFF.

This chain uses TRBV12-5 with TRBJ2-1, with 9 bases fitting TRBD2. V lost 0 bases to trimming and J lost 7 bases; unmatched junction nucleotides: 19. There are 20 residues in the CDR3. Germline V lookup: CDR1 LGHNT, CDR2 FRNRAP. This chain's CDR3 is CASGLVLSGLRGLAGNEQFF. Here the CDR3 DNA reads TGTGCTAGTGGTTTGGTACTGTCGGGGCTGAGGGGACTAGCAGGGAATGAGCAGTTCTTC.

The genes are TRBV2 and TRBJ1-6; the match to TRBD1 covers 7 bases. CDR1 is SNHLY, CDR2 FYNNEI, per germline. The CDR3 length is 15 residues. V trimming: 7 bases; J trimming: 14 bases; junction bases outside the gene matches: 17. This chain's CDR3 is CASKGQENPRRALHF. The CDR3 DNA follows: TGTGCCAGCAAAGGACAGGAGAACCCCCGGAGAGCCCTCCACTTT.

This rearrangement joins TRBV7-2 to TRBJ1-2; TRBD1 matches 10 bases. The length of the CDR3 is 17 residues. J gave up 6 bases and V 2 bases, and 12 bases lay outside the gene matches. Germline values: CDR1 SGHTA, CDR2 FQGNSA. This chain's CDR3 is CASSLKARPDRGHGYTF. The DNA for the CDR3 is TGTGCCAGCAGCTTAAAGGCCCGCCCAGACAGGGGGCATGGCTACACCTTC.

Worth noting for this clone: This same CDR3 is encoded by further DNA sequences in the sample. This sequence joins TRBV5-1 and TRBJ1-4; tentative D call: TRBD1 (6 bases). V lost 4 bases to trimming and J lost 0 bases, with 10 bases between them. The germline gives CDR1 SGHRS, CDR2 YFSETQ. There are 15 residues in the CDR3. The CDR3 DNA is TGCGCCAGCAGCCCGGAGGGGGCAACTAATGAAAAACTGTTTTTT. Protein: CASSPEGATNEKLFF.

The V and J genes are TRBV5-1 and TRBJ2-5; perhaps TRBD1 as D (5 bases). The CDR3 is 14 residues long. Germline CDR1 and CDR2: SGHRS and YFSETQ. With 0 bases removed from V and 2 bases from J, the gap between germline ends came to 8 bases. The CDR3 sequence: CASSLVPGQETQYF. The CDR3 nucleotides are TGCGCCAGCAGCTTGGTTCCAGGGCAAGAGACCCAGTACTTC.

This clone was recorded only once. This rearrangement joins TRBV2 to TRBJ1-1; D uncertain. V lost 6 bases to trimming and J lost 0 bases, with 11 bases between them. This CDR3 contains 14 residues. Germline CDR1 and CDR2: SNHLY and FYNNEI. The chain's CDR3 is CASSESNMNTEAFF. The CDR3 bases are TGTGCCAGCAGCGAGAGCAACATGAACACTGAAGCTTTCTTT.

The chain carries TRBV11-2 and TRBJ2-2; no reliable D call. CDR1 and CDR2 (germline): SGHAT, FQNNGV. The length of the CDR3 is 14 residues. Trimming cost V 7 bases and J 3 bases, with 12 bases left between them. This CDR3 is CASNIALHTGELFF. As DNA, the CDR3 is TGTGCCAGCAATATAGCCCTCCACACCGGGGAGCTGTTTTTT.

The V gene is TRBV7-2, the J gene TRBJ2-7; 7 bases match TRBD2. This CDR3 region has 15 residues. V lost 2 bases, J lost 4 bases, and 8 bases stayed unmatched. Per germline, CDR1 SGHTA and CDR2 FQGNSA. The CDR3 here is CASSLSYVAGYEQYF. The CDR3 nucleotides are TGTGCCAGCAGCTTAAGTTACGTAGCGGGTTACGAGCAGTACTTC.

V and J are TRBV25-1 and TRBJ1-1, with 11 bases aligning to TRBD1. Germline CDR1 reads MGHDK; CDR2 reads SYGVNS. V was pared by 4 bases and J by 11 bases, with 6 bases of the junction left unmatched. CDR3 size: 13 residues. CDR3 amino acids: CASSVRDRGSAFF. CDR3 DNA sequence: TGTGCCAGCAGTGTCCGGGACAGGGGGAGTGCTTTCTTT.

This clone was seen more than once but under ten times. This sequence joins TRBV5-1 and TRBJ1-4, with D perhaps matching TRBD1 (6 bases). CDR1 and CDR2 from the germline V gene are SGHRS and YFSETQ. The length of the CDR3 is 16 residues. The germline V and J ends were trimmed by 3 bases and 0 bases, with 12 bases remaining between them. The CDR3 sequence is CASSSEGGPTNEKLFF. The CDR3 DNA reads as TGCGCCAGCAGCTCCGAGGGGGGTCCAACTAATGAAAAACTGTTTTTT.

V and J are TRBV5-8 and TRBJ1-2; possibly TRBD1 for D (5 bases). CDR1 is SGHTS, CDR2 YDEGEE, per germline. The CDR3 totals 14 residues. V was shortened by 3 bases and J by 1 base, with 10 bases between the two germline ends. Here the CDR3 DNA reads TGTGCCAGCAGCTACCGGGACGGTAACTATGGCTACACCTTC. Translating gives CASSYRDGNYGYTF.

This clone was observed a handful of times. This chain connects TRBV7-2 to TRBJ1-5, with 7 bases fitting TRBD1. CDR1 is SGHTA, CDR2 FQGNSA, per germline. With 1 base clipped from V and 4 bases from J, the junction kept 4 bases outside the gene matches. This CDR3 has 15 residues. DNA for the CDR3: TGTGCCAGCAGCTTAGGGGGACAGTCTAATCAGCCCCAGCATTTT. This sequence encodes CASSLGGQSNQPQHF.

The rearrangement joins TRBV30 to TRBJ1-2; D uncertain. The germline gives CDR1 GTSNPN, CDR2 SVGIG (reference sequence). The V and J ends lost 2 bases and 4 bases respectively, with 11 bases between them. The CDR3 loop spans 13 amino acids. This CDR3 reads CAWSQERVYGYTF. The CDR3, as DNA: TGTGCCTGGAGTCAAGAGAGGGTCTATGGCTACACCTTC.

The gene calls are TRBV2 and TRBJ1-6, with D unclear. Trimming took 4 bases from V and 5 from J, leaving 6 bases between them. Looked up from germline, CDR1 is SNHLY and CDR2 is FYNNEI. The CDR3 extends over 13 amino acids. CDR3 residues: CASSGENNSPLHF. DNA for the CDR3: TGTGCCAGCAGTGGAGAGAATAATTCACCCCTCCACTTT.

This clone was seen more than once but under ten times. CDR3 region: CSVAVSLGNTIYF. CDR3 nucleotides: TGCAGCGTGGCAGTGAGTCTAGGAAACACCATATATTTT. V gene TRBV29-1 combines with J gene TRBJ1-3; D ambiguous. The V end was cut by 6 bases, the J end by 4 bases, with 13 bases between. CDR1 SQVTM and CDR2 ANQGSEA come from the germline V gene. The CDR3 sequence is 13 residues long.

The count of this clone is one. V gene TRBV6-5 combines with J gene TRBJ1-2; no reliable D call. Germline V lookup: CDR1 MNHEY, CDR2 SVGAGI. The CDR3 contains 11 residues. Between the trimmed V and J ends, which lost 5 bases and 4 bases, there was a span of 5 bases. CDR3 coding DNA: TGTGCCAGCAGTGACCTCTATGGCTACACCTTC. It specifies CASSDLYGYTF.

The genes are TRBV5-1 and TRBJ2-7; TRBD1 agrees at 7 bases. Germline CDR1 SGHRS, CDR2 YFSETQ. CDR3 length: 14 amino acids. After removal of 4 bases from V and 6 bases from J, the junction contained 10 bases not matched to a gene. The CDR3 reads CASSPRQGMSEQYF. CDR3 DNA: TGCGCCAGCAGCCCTAGACAGGGAATGAGCGAGCAGTACTTC.

Only a few counts were recorded for this clone. The V and J genes are TRBV6-1 and TRBJ1-2, with D perhaps TRBD1 (6 bases). Between the trimmed V and J ends, which lost 5 bases and 4 bases, there was a span of 8 bases. CDR1 and CDR2 (germline): MNHNS, SASEGT. This CDR3 spans 12 amino acids. CDR3 nucleotides: TGTGCCAGCAGTCTGGACAGCTATGGCTACACCTTC. It specifies CASSLDSYGYTF.

This chain connects TRBV6-4 to TRBJ1-5; maybe TRBD1 (5 bases). V lost 6 bases and J lost 1, with 22 bases in between. The V gene's germline CDR1 is MRHNA and CDR2 SNTAGT. CDR3 length: 18 residues. CDR3 sequence reads: CASSLPGPHWESNQPQHF. The DNA of the CDR3 is TGTGCCAGCAGCCTACCGGGACCTCACTGGGAAAGCAATCAGCCCCAGCATTTT.

This clone was detected only a few times. This chain uses TRBV27 with TRBJ1-5; D may be TRBD1 (5 bases). From germline, CDR1 is MNHEY and CDR2 SMNVEV (reference sequence). The CDR3 length is 14 residues. The V gene lost 4 bases and the J gene lost 6 bases, with 13 bases spanning the gap. As DNA, the CDR3 is TGTGCCAGCAGTTCGGCGCTAAGGGGTCAGCCCCAGCATTTT. Amino acids: CASSSALRGQPQHF.

The chain links TRBV7-9 to TRBJ2-7; 7 nucleotides agree with TRBD1. V trimming: 3 bases; J trimming: 5 bases; junction bases outside the gene matches: 10. Germline CDR1 SEHNR, CDR2 FQNEAQ (reference sequence). The CDR3 is 15 amino acids. The CDR3 sequence is CASSFSAFGTDEQYF. The CDR3 DNA sequence: TGTGCCAGCAGCTTCTCTGCTTTTGGGACAGACGAGCAGTACTTC.

The chain carries TRBV19 and TRBJ1-5; 7 positions match TRBD1. The CDR3 has 15 residues. V trimming: 3 bases; J trimming: 0 bases; junction bases outside the gene matches: 2. Germline CDR1 reads LNHDA; CDR2 reads SQIVND (reference sequence). CDR3 loop: CASSIGTVSNQPQHF. CDR3 bases: TGTGCCAGTAGTATCGGGACAGTTAGCAATCAGCCCCAGCATTTT. Filled out from reference TRBV19 and TRBJ1-5, the complete variable domain reads DGGITQSPKYLFRKEGQNVTLSCEQNLNHDAMYWYRQDPGQGLRLIYYSQIVNDFQKGDIAEGYSVSREKKESFPLTVTSAQKNPTAFYLCASSIGTVSNQPQHFGDGTRLSIL.

The chain uses TRBV27 and TRBJ2-7; D is perhaps TRBD1 (5 bases). Germline CDR1 MNHEY, CDR2 SMNVEV (reference sequence). CDR3 length: 13 amino acids. V dropped 5 bases and J dropped 3 bases, with 11 bases sitting between them. CDR3 DNA sequence: TGTGCCAGCAGTAGGGAAAGGGGCTACGAGCAGTACTTC. Protein sequence: CASSRERGYEQYF.

The J gene is TRBJ2-7, the V gene TRBV19; no firm D call. CDR1 LNHDA and CDR2 SQIVND come from the germline V gene (reference sequence). This CDR3 comprises 13 residues. V lost 5 bases and J lost 4, with 12 bases in between. The CDR3 sequence: CASSYSLRYEQYF. In nucleotides, the CDR3 is TGTGCCAGTAGTTACAGCCTTAGGTACGAGCAGTACTTC.